These 7 T cell receptor beta chains share one sample of origin, sequenced in a study of cytomegalovirus exposure and HLA in healthy donors. The primer mix had 60 Vbeta and 13 Jbeta primers. Sequencing was performed with immunoSEQ multiplex PCR; in TCRdb, only in-frame clones are kept and a portion is missing. The table shows around 190,000 clones, with more than 65% occurring only once. Sequenced input: PBMCs. The source of these receptors is a man in his forties in good health and CMV-seropositive.

The CDR3 is CASPRGSTGELFF. CDR3 nucleotide sequence: TGTGCCAGCCCTAGAGGATCCACCGGGGAGCTGTTTTTT. The chain has TRBV19 and TRBJ2-2, with D hard to call. Germline CDR1 reads LNHDA; CDR2 reads SQIVND (reference sequence). Trimming removed 9 bases at V and 4 bases at J, with 12 bases between. The length of the CDR3 is 13 residues.

The chain links TRBV10-3 to TRBJ2-2; D perhaps matches TRBD1 (6 bases). Germline V gene sequence: CDR1 ENHRY, CDR2 SYGVKD. V was shortened by 7 bases and J by 1 base, with 19 bases between the two germline ends. This CDR3 has 17 residues. CDR3 nucleotide sequence: TGTGCCATCAAACGGGCAGAAGCACAGGGGAACACCGGGGAGCTGTTTTTT. This sequence encodes CAIKRAEAQGNTGELFF.

The gene calls are TRBV28 and TRBJ2-7, with 9 bases aligning to TRBD1. The CDR3 has 15 amino acids. With V trimmed by 5 bases and J by 5 bases, 10 bases remained unmatched. The germline CDR1 and CDR2 sequences are MDHEN and SYDVKM. The CDR3, as DNA: TGTGCCAGCAGTCCGCCCGGGACAGGGAACCACGAGCAGTACTTC. Translation gives CASSPPGTGNHEQYF.

Regarding this clone: At one of its ends the junction is not consistent with the germline gene, which may arise from a read error. J is TRBJ2-3 and V is TRBV7-9; D not resolved. The V gene's germline CDR1 is SEHNR and CDR2 FQNEAQ (reference sequence). The CDR3 is 14 amino acids. The CDR3 region has the DNA TGTTCCAGCAGCCCCCCGGCTTTTGCAGGTACGCAGTATTTT. Translated, it gives CSSSPPAFAGTQYF.

The CDR3 region has the DNA TGTGCCAGCAGCCGCGGGACTAGCGGGGTGGGTGAGCAGTTCTTC. It translates to CASSRGTSGVGEQFF. This chain links TRBV5-4 with TRBJ2-1, with TRBD2 identical over 13 bases. The germline V gene has CDR1 SGHNT and CDR2 YYREEE (reference sequence). V shed 4 bases, J shed 9 bases, and the junction held 7 bases outside the gene matches. This CDR3 region has 15 residues.

The chain links TRBV6-1 to TRBJ1-3; 11 bases align to TRBD1. The CDR3 extends over 16 amino acids. V was pared by 2 bases and J by 4 bases, with 4 bases of the junction left unmatched. Germline CDR1 MNHNS, CDR2 SASEGT. Written as DNA, the CDR3 is TGTGCCAGCAGTGAATCCGGACAGGGGGCAGGAAACACCATATATTTT. It yields the protein CASSESGQGAGNTIYF.

V and J are TRBV28 and TRBJ2-7; 9 positions agree with TRBD1. The CDR3 is 13 amino acids. The germline gives CDR1 MDHEN, CDR2 SYDVKM. J was trimmed by 6 bases and V by 4 bases; bases with no gene match: 4. The CDR3 is CASSSGQGLEQYF. As DNA, the CDR3 is TGTGCCAGCAGTTCCGGACAGGGGCTCGAGCAGTACTTC.